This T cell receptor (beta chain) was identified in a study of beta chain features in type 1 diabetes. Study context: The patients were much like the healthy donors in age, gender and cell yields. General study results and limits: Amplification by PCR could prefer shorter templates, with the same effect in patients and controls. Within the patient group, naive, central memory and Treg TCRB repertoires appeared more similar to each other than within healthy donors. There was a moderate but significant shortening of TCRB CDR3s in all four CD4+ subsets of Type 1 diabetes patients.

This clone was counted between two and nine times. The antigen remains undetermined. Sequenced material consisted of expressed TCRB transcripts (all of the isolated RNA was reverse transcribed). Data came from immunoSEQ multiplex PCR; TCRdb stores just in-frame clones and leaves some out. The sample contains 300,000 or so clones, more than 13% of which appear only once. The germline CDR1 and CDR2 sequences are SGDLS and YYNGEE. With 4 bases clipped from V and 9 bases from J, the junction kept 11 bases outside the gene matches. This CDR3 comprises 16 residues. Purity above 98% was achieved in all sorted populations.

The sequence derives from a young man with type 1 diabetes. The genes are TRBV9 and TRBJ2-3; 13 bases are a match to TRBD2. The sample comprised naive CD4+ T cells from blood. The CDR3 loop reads CASSTPGLAGPRTQYF. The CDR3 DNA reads TGTGCCAGCAGCACCCCGGGACTAGCGGGGCCAAGGACGCAGTATTTT.